Each of the 29 T cell receptor beta chains below was sequenced from the same sample in a study of T cell clonality in common variable immunodeficiency. The protocol was immunoSEQ multiplex PCR, while the TCRdb copy is restricted to in-frame clones and leaves out a portion. The sample contains 45,000 to 65,000 clones, none of them singletons. Sequencing was performed on peripheral blood mononuclear cells. The receptors stem from a person aged 18-69 years in good health.

This clone has more than one count but fewer than ten. The read finishes 3 residues shy of the CDR3 end, and the germline J gene is used to complete it. The rearrangement links TRBV7-4 to TRBJ2-1; D gene unclear. With 5 bases removed from V and 0 bases from J, the gap between germline ends came to 11 bases. Germline CDR1 reads SGHVT; CDR2 reads SQSDAQ. This CDR3 contains 15 residues. The part of the CDR3 DNA that was read is TGTGCCAGCAGCCAAACGAGTAGCTCCTACAATGAG. It yields the protein CASSQTSSSYNE. In full, the CDR3 reads CASSQTSSSYNEQFF.

This clone was seen more than once but under ten times. Coverage ceases 3 residues before the CDR3 finishes, and the germline J gene fills in the end. This sequence joins TRBV7-2 and TRBJ2-3; TRBD1 is a possible D gene (5 bases). The CDR3 has 14 amino acids. The germline V gene has CDR1 SGHTA and CDR2 FQGNSA. The CDR3: CASSSYRSQETQYF. CDR3 bases read: TGTGCCAGCAGCTCTTACAGGAGCCAAGAGACG. Full variable domain (outside the CDR3, taken from reference TRBV7-2 and TRBJ2-3): GAGVSQSPSNKVTEKGKDVELRCDPISGHTALYWYRQSLGQGLEFLIYFQGNSAPDKSGLPSDRFSAERTGGSVSTLTIQRTQQEDSAVYLCASSSYRSQETQYFGPGTRLTVL.

This clone was counted at least ten times. Read data end 3 residues before the CDR3 end; the end is taken from the germline J gene. The chain joins TRBV20-1 to TRBJ2-3; D might be TRBD2 (7 bases). The V gene lost 2 bases and the J gene lost 6 bases, with 30 bases spanning the gap. CDR3 size: 19 residues. Germline assignment: CDR1 DFQATT and CDR2 SNEGSKA (reference sequence). This CDR3 is CSARLVAGEGAGEADTQYF. CDR3 bases read: TGCAGTGCTAGACTAGTGGCAGGGGAAGGCGCGGGGGAGGCGGATACG.

This clone was seen repeatedly, ten times or more. The CDR3 end lies 3 residues beyond the end of the read and is filled in from the germline J gene. The gene calls are TRBV20-1 and TRBJ2-7; 8 bases agree with TRBD2. The CDR3 is 15 amino acids. CDR1 and CDR2 (germline): DFQATT, SNEGSKA (reference sequence). Trimming removed 5 bases from V and 4 bases from J; junction bases left unmatched: 13. The CDR3 bases that were read are TGCAGTGCTGTTGAGGGGGGTGAGCGGGGGTACGAG. This gives the protein CSAVEGGERGYE. The entire CDR3 is CSAVEGGERGYEQYF.

This clone was recorded a few times. The read ends 3 residues shy of where the CDR3 ends; the end is completed using the germline J gene. The genes are TRBV11-2 and TRBJ2-7; TRBD2 matches at 11 bases. The CDR3 has 15 residues. V shed 4 bases, J shed 6 bases, and the junction held 8 bases outside the gene matches. Germline CDR1 SGHAT, CDR2 FQNNGV. The CDR3 loop reads CASSSQLAGVGEQYF. The part of the CDR3 DNA that was read is TGTGCCAGCAGCTCGCAACTAGCGGGAGTTGGCGAG.

This clone was found many times. With the read ending 3 residues before the CDR3 end, the germline J gene is used to fill in that end. The J gene is TRBJ1-1, the V gene TRBV2, with D unresolved. The CDR3 loop spans 10 amino acids. Germline V lookup: CDR1 SNHLY, CDR2 FYNNEI. CDR3 bases read: TGTGCCAGCAGTGTAGTCGAA. The encoded protein is CASSVVE. The CDR3 in full is CASSVVEAFF.

There are many counts of this clone. The sequenced part of the CDR3 DNA is TGTGCCAGTAGTATCGGGACAGGGTCTTACGAG. It yields the protein CASSIGTGSYE. The CDR3 reads in full as CASSIGTGSYEQYF. This rearrangement joins TRBV19 to TRBJ2-7; 9 bases are a match to TRBD1. Read sequence stops 3 residues before the CDR3 end, and the germline J gene provides the missing end. The CDR3 loop spans 14 amino acids. The V segment lost 3 bases and the J segment 4 bases; nucleotides outside the gene matches: 4. The germline V gene encodes CDR1 LNHDA and CDR2 SQIVND (reference sequence). The whole variable domain, remainder taken from reference TRBV19 and TRBJ2-7, is DGGITQSPKYLFRKEGQNVTLSCEQNLNHDAMYWYRQDPGQGLRLIYYSQIVNDFQKGDIAEGYSVSREKKESFPLTVTSAQKNPTAFYLCASSIGTGSYEQYFGPGTRLTVT.

This clone occurred many times. The covered CDR3 bases are TGCAGTGCTCGCCTAGGGGGGGTTAGCACAGATACG. It specifies CSARLGGVSTDT. The complete CDR3 protein is CSARLGGVSTDTQYF. The chain combines TRBV20-1 with TRBJ2-3; possibly TRBD2 for D (7 bases). The read ends 3 residues early relative to the CDR3; the germline J gene fills the gap. This CDR3 region has 15 residues. Trimming took 5 bases from V and 0 from J, leaving 15 bases between them. The germline CDR1 and CDR2 sequences are DFQATT and SNEGSKA (reference sequence).

To note about this clone: The read ends 3 residues before the CDR3 terminus; that terminus is restored from the germline J gene. The rearrangement uses TRBV7-6 and TRBJ1-1; possibly TRBD1 for D (5 bases). The germline CDR1 and CDR2 sequences are SGHVS and FNYEAQ. The CDR3 is 16 amino acids. The V end was cut by 3 bases, the J end by 0 bases, with 14 bases between. The CDR3 bases that were read are TGTGCCAGCAGCTTTTCTCCGACAGCTATGAACACTGAA. As protein: CASSFSPTAMNTE. The whole CDR3 protein is CASSFSPTAMNTEAFF.

Many counts were recorded for this clone. The DNA ends 3 residues before the CDR3 does, and the rest of the CDR3 is filled in from the germline J gene. The gene calls are TRBV19 and TRBJ2-5, with D perhaps matching TRBD2 (6 bases). Trimming left V 7 bases short and J 5 bases short, with 14 bases between. CDR1 is LNHDA, CDR2 SQIVND, per germline (reference sequence). This CDR3 has 13 residues. The CDR3 loop reads CASKQGGGETQYF. Incomplete CDR3 DNA: TGTGCCAGTAAGCAGGGAGGAGGCGAGACC.

This clone was seen a handful of times. Its ends do not fully match the called genes, so a read error is possible. The missing CDR3 end, 3 residues past where the read stops, is filled in from the germline J gene. J is TRBJ1-1 and V is TRBV7-9; TRBD1 matches 9 bases. This CDR3 is 14 amino acids long. Per the germline V gene, CDR1 is SEHNR and CDR2 is FQNEAQ (reference sequence). The covered CDR3 bases are TGTGCCGGCAGTTTTGTTGGGACAGGGCCTGAA. It specifies CAGSFVGTGPE. The whole CDR3 protein reads CAGSFVGTGPEAFF.

This clone has ten or more counts. The read comes to an end 3 residues before the CDR3 does, leaving the germline J gene to fill in the end. V usage is TRBV5-1 and J usage is TRBJ1-1, with 9 positions matching TRBD1. Germline V gives CDR1 SGHRS, CDR2 YFSETQ. Trimming took 0 bases from V and 5 from J; bases not matched to a gene: 2. The CDR3 loop spans 14 amino acids. Partial CDR3 DNA: TGCGCCAGCAGCTTGGAGGGGACAGGGACTGAA. Translating gives CASSLEGTGTE. The entire CDR3 reads CASSLEGTGTEAFF.

This clone was counted many times. The CDR3 goes on 3 residues after the read ends, and that part is filled in from the germline J gene. This rearrangement joins TRBV14 to TRBJ2-4; 7 bases align to TRBD1. The V gene's germline CDR1 is SGHDN and CDR2 FVKESK. The CDR3 covers 12 residues. The CDR3 spells CASSQTGVVQYF. CDR3 bases read: TGTGCCAGCAGCCAAACAGGGGTGGTT.

In this sample, this clone turned up many times. The read stops 3 residues short of the end of the CDR3; the missing end is completed from the germline J gene. The rearrangement links TRBV7-8 to TRBJ2-7; a possible D gene is TRBD2 (6 bases). The ends were cut back, 8 bases at V and 0 bases at J, with 11 bases in the middle. The CDR3 is made up of 13 amino acids. Germline-derived CDR1 and CDR2 are SGHVS and FQNEAQ. The part of the CDR3 DNA that was read is TGTGCCAGCCGGGCTAGCGCCTCCTACGAG. Its translation: CASRASASYE. The entire CDR3 protein reads CASRASASYEQYF.

Sample share makes this clone medium-sized. CDR3 residues: CASSELAGGQETQYF. CDR3 DNA (partial): TGTGCCAGCAGTGAACTAGCGGGGGGGCAAGAGACC. The V and J genes are TRBV6-1 and TRBJ2-5; TRBD2 matches 12 bases. The CDR3 is cut off 3 residues early in the read; its end comes from the germline J gene. The CDR3 is 15 amino acids. V trimming: 2 bases; J trimming: 2 bases; junction bases outside the gene matches: 0. Germline V lookup: CDR1 MNHNS, CDR2 SASEGT.

The sample holds many counts of this clone. The CDR3 end is not reached by the read, which stops 3 residues before it; the germline J gene fills it in. The chain recombines TRBV20-1 with TRBJ2-3, with TRBD2 matching over 13 bases. Germline V gene lookup returns CDR1 DFQATT and CDR2 SNEGSKA (reference sequence). After removal of 5 bases from V and 1 base from J, the junction contained 3 bases not matched to a gene. The CDR3 spans 15 residues. The CDR3 sequence: CSAGGLAGGTDTQYF. CDR3 DNA, as far as it was read: TGCAGTGCTGGAGGACTAGCGGGAGGCACAGATACG.

This clone was counted only a few times. The CDR3 end lies 3 residues beyond the end of the read and is filled in from the germline J gene. The rearrangement links TRBV19 to TRBJ1-1; possible D gene TRBD1, 5 bases. CDR1 is LNHDA and CDR2 is SQIVND in the germline V gene (reference sequence). The CDR3 has 13 amino acids. Trimming stripped 6 bases from V and 1 base from J, with 9 bases between. The CDR3 region is CASRGGANTEAFF. CDR3 bases read: TGTGCCAGTAGGGGGGGTGCGAACACTGAA. Complete variable domain (other parts from reference TRBV19 and TRBJ1-1): DGGITQSPKYLFRKEGQNVTLSCEQNLNHDAMYWYRQDPGQGLRLIYYSQIVNDFQKGDIAEGYSVSREKKESFPLTVTSAQKNPTAFYLCASRGGANTEAFFGQGTRLTVV.

This clone was detected many times. The observed sequence ends 3 residues before the CDR3 terminus, with the missing tail filled in from the germline J gene. The V call is TRBV7-3, the J call TRBJ2-3; perhaps TRBD1 as D (6 bases). Trimming stripped 2 bases from V and 5 bases from J, with 17 bases between. CDR1 is SGHTA, CDR2 FQGTGA, per germline. The CDR3 runs to 16 residues. CDR3 amino acids: CASSLVFNLGGDTQYF. The sequenced CDR3 bases are TGTGCCAGCAGCTTAGTCTTCAACTTAGGGGGAGATACG.

This clone was counted ten times or more. The read ends 3 residues shy of where the CDR3 ends; the end is completed using the germline J gene. The chain uses TRBV5-1 and TRBJ2-3; TRBD2 matches 8 bases. This CDR3 region has 15 residues. V dropped 1 base and J dropped 4; count of bases not matched to a gene: 5. Germline lookup yields CDR1 SGHRS and CDR2 YFSETQ. The CDR3 sequence: CASSLTAGDPDTQYF. The sequenced part of the CDR3 DNA is TGCGCCAGCAGCTTGACAGCGGGGGACCCAGATACG.

This clone was found many times. The DNA ends 3 residues before the CDR3 does, and the rest of the CDR3 is filled in from the germline J gene. This chain links TRBV29-1 with TRBJ1-2, with a possible D match to TRBD1 (6 bases). V lost 4 bases, J lost 3 bases, and 12 bases lay in between. Germline loops: CDR1 SQVTM, CDR2 ANQGSEA. This CDR3 is 13 amino acids long. The CDR3 protein is CSVVTGQDYGYTF. The part of the CDR3 DNA that was read is TGCAGCGTTGTAACAGGGCAAGACTATGGC.

This clone appeared many times. The read ends 3 residues early relative to the CDR3; the germline J gene fills the gap. This chain joins TRBV18 and TRBJ2-3; D is perhaps TRBD2 (6 bases). This CDR3 has 13 residues. Germline CDR1 reads KGHSH; CDR2 reads LQKENI. V lost 2 bases, J lost 3 bases, and 6 bases lay in between. The part of the CDR3 DNA that was read is TGTGCCAGCTCACCAGCGGGGACAGATACG. This gives the protein CASSPAGTDT. The full CDR3 protein is CASSPAGTDTQYF. Using reference TRBV18 and TRBJ2-3 for the parts outside the CDR3, the full variable domain is NAGVMQNPRHLVRRRGQEARLRCSPMKGHSHVYWYRQLPEEGLKFMVYLQKENIIDESGMPKERFSAEFPKEGPSILRIQQVVRGDSAAYFCASSPAGTDTQYFGPGTRLTVL.

This clone was recorded at least ten times. Sequencing ends 3 residues short of the CDR3 end; the germline J gene provides the rest. The rearrangement uses TRBV28 and TRBJ2-3; a weak D match, TRBD2 (6 bases). V lost 2 bases and J 6 bases, leaving 9 bases between the germline ends. Germline CDR1 MDHEN, CDR2 SYDVKM. The CDR3 is 13 residues long. The CDR3 protein is CASSLGGMDTQYF. CDR3 DNA (partial): TGTGCCAGCAGTTTAGGGGGGATGGATACG.

This clone showed up many times. The read gets to within 3 residues of the CDR3 end, and the germline J gene fills in the rest. The chain joins TRBV19 to TRBJ2-1, with D possibly matching TRBD2 (5 bases). The V gene's germline CDR1 is LNHDA and CDR2 SQIVND (reference sequence). V was clipped by 5 bases and J by 8 bases, with 19 bases between them. This CDR3 spans 15 amino acids. CDR3: CASSPRNSLSDEQFF. The CDR3 bases that were read are TGTGCCAGTAGTCCACGGAACTCCCTTAGCGATGAG.

This clone was recorded at least ten times. The read ends 3 residues before the CDR3 terminus; that terminus is restored from the germline J gene. This chain uses TRBV30 with TRBJ2-2; 8 bases agree with TRBD1. This CDR3 region has 16 residues. Germline V CDR1 and CDR2: GTSNPN, SVGIG (reference sequence). J lost 0 bases, V lost 4 bases, and 7 bases had no gene match. CDR3 loop: CAWNRWGQANTGELFF. The sequenced CDR3 bases are TGTGCCTGGAATCGATGGGGACAGGCGAACACCGGGGAG.

This clone has only a few counts. The sequenced fragment ends 3 residues before the CDR3 boundary, so the rest is inferred from the germline J gene. The chain couples TRBV25-1 to TRBJ1-2; 7 bases map to TRBD1. Germline V gene lookup returns CDR1 MGHDK and CDR2 SYGVNS. The CDR3 covers 12 residues. The covered CDR3 bases are TGTGCCAGCAGTGGGGACAGCCGATCC. Amino acids: CASSGDSRS. The CDR3 as a whole reads CASSGDSRSYTF.

This clone was found many times. The read ends 3 residues shy of where the CDR3 ends; the end is completed using the germline J gene. V usage is TRBV19 and J usage is TRBJ2-2; TRBD1 matches at 8 bases. Germline V gives CDR1 LNHDA, CDR2 SQIVND (reference sequence). The CDR3 is made up of 16 amino acids. The sequenced part of the CDR3 DNA is TGTGCCAGTACCACACTCGGCGGACAGGGTGCTCGAAGG. It codes for CASTTLGGQGARR. The full CDR3 protein reads CASTTLGGQGARRLFF.

Worth noting for this clone: Read data end 3 residues before the CDR3 end; the end is taken from the germline J gene. The V gene is TRBV20-1, the J gene TRBJ2-5, with D possibly TRBD1 on 6 matching bases. CDR1 and CDR2 (germline): DFQATT, SNEGSKA (reference sequence). Trimming stripped 5 bases from V and 5 bases from J, with 15 bases between. There are 13 residues in the CDR3. The CDR3 loop reads CSAPTQGMETQYF. The CDR3 bases that were read are TGCAGTGCTCCCACACAGGGTATGGAGACC.

This clone was counted many times. The missing CDR3 end, 3 residues past where the read stops, is filled in from the germline J gene. V is TRBV20-1 and J is TRBJ2-7, with 9 bases matching TRBD2. The CDR3 is made up of 13 amino acids. The V gene's germline CDR1 is DFQATT and CDR2 SNEGSKA (reference sequence). CDR3 bases read: TGCGGCTGCGGGGGGGGCTACTCCTACGAG. Translated: CGCGGGYSYE. The entire CDR3 reads CGCGGGYSYEQYF.

This clone was seen at least ten times. Read coverage stops 3 residues before the CDR3 terminus; the germline J gene supplies the remainder. The chain uses TRBV2 and TRBJ2-4, with D possibly matching TRBD2 (6 bases). The germline gives CDR1 SNHLY, CDR2 FYNNEI. The CDR3 contains 12 residues. V gave up 3 bases and J gave up 8 bases, with 8 bases separating them. The chain's CDR3 is CASSDRDYIQYF. CDR3 DNA (partial): TGTGCCAGCAGTGACAGGGACTACATT.